This entry lists 6 T cell receptor beta chains sequenced from one sample in a study of neurological immune-mediated disorders (dated by TCRdb to about 2019). Library creation used 5' RACE. Sequencing took place on an Illumina HiSeq 2500. TCRdb applied fastp at Q25 and MiXCR to the public reads, then kept only in-frame beta chains. Identical CDR3 protein sequences are pooled into one entry, listed with their most common genes and DNA. The sample records about 30,000 distinct CDR3 sequences, approximately 6% of which are singletons. The ten largest clonotypes hold approximately 2.1% of the sample. Sequences were obtained from CD4+ T cells from blood. The source is a woman aged 45-60 years in good health.

Many counts were recorded for this clonotype. The genes are TRBV21-1 and TRBJ2-1; TRBD2, the table's D call, lacks a check against the DNA. TRBV21-1 is annotated as a pseudogene. The CDR3 has 15 amino acids. The CDR3 bases are TGTGCCAGCACCCCCACGGGATTAGGATACAATGAGCAGTTCTTC. Protein: CASTPTGLGYNEQFF.

This clonotype was detected ten times or more. J is TRBJ2-7 and V is TRBV5-1; 7 positions match TRBD1. The V and J ends lost 3 bases and 3 bases, in that order; junction bases with no gene match: 6. The CDR3 contains 14 residues. The germline gives CDR1 SGHRS, CDR2 YFSETQ. CDR3: CASSSGGANYEQYF. The CDR3 nucleotides are TGCGCCAGCAGCTCAGGGGGAGCCAACTACGAGCAGTACTTC.

For the CDR3, the DNA is TGCAGTGCTATAGATAGGCCGGCTAGTCAACTTTACGAGCAGTACTTC. Residues: CSAIDRPASQLYEQYF. This sequence joins TRBV20-1 and TRBJ2-7, with D unclear. The CDR3 has 16 amino acids. The germline gives CDR1 DFQATT, CDR2 SNEGSKA (reference sequence). V was clipped by 4 bases and J by 4 bases, with 23 bases between them.

This clonotype is medium-sized (0.01 to 0.1%) in the sample. Here the CDR3 reads CSATGQDLATNEKLFF. For the CDR3, the DNA is TGCAGTGCTACCGGACAGGACCTCGCAACTAATGAAAAACTGTTTTTT. V is TRBV20-1 and J is TRBJ1-4; 7 bases line up with TRBD1. Trimming at V came to 4 bases and at J to 0 bases, leaving 8 bases not matched to a gene. The CDR3 consists of 16 residues. Germline V gives CDR1 DFQATT, CDR2 SNEGSKA (reference sequence).

This clonotype appeared many times. This chain joins TRBV7-9 and TRBJ2-1, with D possibly matching TRBD2 (6 bases). Trimming removed 5 bases at V and 7 bases at J, with 12 bases between. CDR1 and CDR2 from the germline V gene are SEHNR and FQNEAQ (reference sequence). This CDR3 has 13 residues. CDR3 nucleotide sequence: TGTGCCAGCAGCCCGACCGGGACTAATGAGCAGTTCTTC. It translates to CASSPTGTNEQFF.

This clonotype was seen many times. The J gene is TRBJ2-7, the V gene TRBV9, with 14 bases fitting TRBD2. CDR3 length: 14 amino acids. The trim removed 4 bases at V and 7 bases at J, leaving 4 bases unmatched. Per the germline V gene, CDR1 is SGDLS and CDR2 is YYNGEE. CDR3 amino acids: CASSLGLAGEEQYF. CDR3 DNA: TGTGCCAGCAGCTTGGGACTAGCGGGAGAGGAGCAGTACTTC.